A single sample is the source of the 8 T cell receptor beta chains below, sequenced in a study of siplizumab effects on memory and regulatory T cells (dated by TCRdb to about 2019). Library prep was done by the immunoSEQ multiplex PCR assay. TCRdb limited this immuneACCESS table to in-frame rearrangements with V and J called. A share of clones is missing; checked studies link under half to unresolved V genes, and the rest is unexplained. This sample gives about 26,000 clones in total; roughly 82% of them show up just once. The leading ten clones occupy 20% to 25% of the sample. The sequenced sample consisted of memory CD4+ T cells sorted from blood. The cell subset or site label of this sample denotes: unstimulated CD4+ memory T cells. All receptors derive from a human donor in good health.

This clone was found once. The chain carries TRBV19 and TRBJ2-1; D is possibly TRBD1 (6 bases). The CDR3 is 13 amino acids. CDR1 is LNHDA and CDR2 is SQIVND in the germline V gene (reference sequence). V was pared by 1 base and J by 7 bases, with 8 bases between. The CDR3 loop reads CASSIGGLNEQFF. The CDR3 coding sequence is TGTGCCAGTAGTATAGGGGGGCTGAATGAGCAGTTCTTC.

The chain joins TRBV23-1 to TRBJ2-7; 10 bases align to TRBD1. TRBV23-1 is an ORF, with its function uncertain. The trim removed 4 bases at V and 5 bases at J, leaving 14 bases unmatched. The CDR3 extends over 17 amino acids. Here the CDR3 reads CASSLILPGQGTHEQYF. CDR3 DNA sequence: TGCGCCAGCAGTCTTATTCTACCGGGACAGGGGACCCACGAGCAGTACTTC.

This clone has a handful of counts. The chain employs TRBV28 and TRBJ1-2; D gene ambiguous. The V end was cut by 8 bases, the J end by 4 bases, with 11 bases between. The germline CDR1 and CDR2 sequences are MDHEN and SYDVKM. This CDR3 region has 12 residues. The CDR3, as DNA: TGTGCCAGCGAGAGGAGATCCTATGGCTACACCTTC. Translating it yields CASERRSYGYTF.

This chain uses TRBV6-6 with TRBJ1-5, with D unresolved. Trimming removed 4 bases at V and 5 bases at J, with 9 bases between. Germline CDR1 and CDR2: MNHNY and SVGAGI (reference sequence). This CDR3 comprises 13 residues. The CDR3 region has the DNA TGTGCCAGCAGTTCTGCGGCTGATCAGCCCCAGCATTTT. Translated, it gives CASSSAADQPQHF.

The chain recombines TRBV4-3 with TRBJ2-7, with 9 positions matching TRBD1. The CDR3 length is 17 residues. After removal of 0 bases from V and 2 bases from J, the junction contained 8 bases not matched to a gene. The germline gives CDR1 LGHNA, CDR2 YSLEER. CDR3 loop: CASSQDITWDRAYEQYF. DNA for the CDR3: TGCGCCAGCAGCCAAGATATAACTTGGGACAGGGCCTACGAGCAGTACTTC.

The J gene is TRBJ2-3, the V gene TRBV30; D is uncertain. Germline V gives CDR1 GTSNPN, CDR2 SVGIG (reference sequence). V was pared by 0 bases and J by 6 bases, with 7 bases between. This CDR3 region has 12 residues. The CDR3 region is CAWSVGSDTQYF. The CDR3 DNA reads as TGTGCCTGGAGTGTAGGGTCCGATACGCAGTATTTT.

CDR3 DNA: TGTGCCTGGAGCGCTGGGACAGCTGGAAACACCATATATTTT. This gives the protein CAWSAGTAGNTIYF. The V and J genes are TRBV30 and TRBJ1-3; TRBD1 aligns across 7 bases. Germline CDR1 GTSNPN, CDR2 SVGIG (reference sequence). Losses at the gene ends were 3 bases for V and 2 bases for J; bases not matched to a gene: 4. The CDR3 has 14 residues.

V is TRBV9 and J is TRBJ2-2, with D tentatively TRBD2 (7 bases). V was trimmed by 0 bases and J by 4 bases, leaving 13 bases between them. From germline, CDR1 is SGDLS and CDR2 YYNGEE. The CDR3 extends over 16 amino acids. In DNA form, the CDR3 reads TGTGCCAGCAGCGTAGCGGCGGGGGCGACCACCGGGGAGCTGTTTTTT. Translating it yields CASSVAAGATTGELFF.